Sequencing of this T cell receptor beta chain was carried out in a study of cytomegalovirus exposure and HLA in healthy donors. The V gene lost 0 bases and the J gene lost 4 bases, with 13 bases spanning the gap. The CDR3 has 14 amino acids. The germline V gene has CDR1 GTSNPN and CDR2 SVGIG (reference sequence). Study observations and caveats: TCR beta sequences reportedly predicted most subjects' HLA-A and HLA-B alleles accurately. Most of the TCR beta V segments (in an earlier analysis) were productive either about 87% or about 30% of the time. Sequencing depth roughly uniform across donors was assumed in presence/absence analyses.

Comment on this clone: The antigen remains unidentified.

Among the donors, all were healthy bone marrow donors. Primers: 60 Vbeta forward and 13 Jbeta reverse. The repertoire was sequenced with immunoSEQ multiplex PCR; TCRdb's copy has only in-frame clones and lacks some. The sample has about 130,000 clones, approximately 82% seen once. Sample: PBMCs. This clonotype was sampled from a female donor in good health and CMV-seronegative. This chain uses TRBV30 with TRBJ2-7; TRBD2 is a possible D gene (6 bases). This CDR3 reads CAWSVGGIGYEQYF. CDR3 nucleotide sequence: TGTGCCTGGAGTGTTGGGGGGATCGGGTACGAGCAGTACTTC.